This T cell receptor (beta chain) was recovered during a study of cytomegalovirus exposure and HLA in healthy donors. A word on this clone: The junction departs from the called germline gene at one end, perhaps through a read error.

PCR involved 60 Vbeta and 13 Jbeta primers. Profiling relied on immunoSEQ multiplex PCR, and the TCRdb table lists in-frame clones only, not all of them. The data show 150,000 or so clones, roughly 70% seen once. The sample taken for sequencing was PBMCs. The sequence was obtained from a man aged 25 to 40 in good health and CMV-seronegative.

CDR3 sequence reads: CAISESKDSLYF. The CDR3 nucleotides read TGTGCCATCAGTGAGTCGAAGGACAGTCTGTACTTC. This chain connects TRBV6-5 to TRBJ2-7; TRBD1 is a possible D gene (6 bases). The CDR3 has 12 amino acids. Germline CDR1 and CDR2: MNHEY and SVGAGI.